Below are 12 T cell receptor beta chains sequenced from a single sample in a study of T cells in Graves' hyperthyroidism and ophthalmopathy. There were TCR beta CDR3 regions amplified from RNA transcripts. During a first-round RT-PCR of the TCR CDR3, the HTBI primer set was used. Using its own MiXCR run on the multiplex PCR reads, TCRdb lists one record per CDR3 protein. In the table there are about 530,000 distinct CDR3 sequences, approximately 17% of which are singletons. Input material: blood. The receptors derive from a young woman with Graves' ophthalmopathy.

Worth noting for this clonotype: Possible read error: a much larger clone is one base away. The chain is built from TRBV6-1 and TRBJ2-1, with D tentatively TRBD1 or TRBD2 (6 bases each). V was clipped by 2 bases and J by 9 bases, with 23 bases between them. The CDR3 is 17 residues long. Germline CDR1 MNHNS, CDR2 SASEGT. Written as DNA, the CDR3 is TGTGCCAGCAGTGAATCTGGATACGGGGTCAAGGGGGGTGAGCAGTTCTTC. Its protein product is CASSESGYGVKGGEQFF.

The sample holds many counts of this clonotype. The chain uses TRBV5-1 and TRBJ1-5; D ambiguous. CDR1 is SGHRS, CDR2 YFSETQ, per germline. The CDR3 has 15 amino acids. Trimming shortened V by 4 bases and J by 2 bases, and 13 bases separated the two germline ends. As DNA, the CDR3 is TGCGCCAGCAGCCCCGGGCTCGGGGGCAATCAGCCCCAGCATTTT. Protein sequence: CASSPGLGGNQPQHF.

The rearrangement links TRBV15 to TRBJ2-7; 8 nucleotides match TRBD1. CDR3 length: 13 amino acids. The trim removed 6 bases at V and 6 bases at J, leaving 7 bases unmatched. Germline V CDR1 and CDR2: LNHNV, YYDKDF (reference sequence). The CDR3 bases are TGTGCCACCAGACACCCAGGGGGCTCCGAGCAGTACTTC. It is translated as CATRHPGGSEQYF.

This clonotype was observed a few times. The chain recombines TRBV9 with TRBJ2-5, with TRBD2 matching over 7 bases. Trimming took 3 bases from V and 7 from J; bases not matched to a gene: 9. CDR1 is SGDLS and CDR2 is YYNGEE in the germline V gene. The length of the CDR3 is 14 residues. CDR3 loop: CASSGRSGGGTQYF. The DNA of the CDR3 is TGTGCCAGCAGCGGCCGCAGCGGCGGGGGGACCCAGTACTTC.

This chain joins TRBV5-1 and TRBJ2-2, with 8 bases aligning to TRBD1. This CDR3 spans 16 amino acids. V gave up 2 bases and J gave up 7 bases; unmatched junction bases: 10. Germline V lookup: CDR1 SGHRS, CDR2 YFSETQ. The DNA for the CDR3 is TGCGCCAGCAGCTTTCAGGGGGCGCTTTATGGCGGGGAGCTGTTTTTT. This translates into CASSFQGALYGGELFF.

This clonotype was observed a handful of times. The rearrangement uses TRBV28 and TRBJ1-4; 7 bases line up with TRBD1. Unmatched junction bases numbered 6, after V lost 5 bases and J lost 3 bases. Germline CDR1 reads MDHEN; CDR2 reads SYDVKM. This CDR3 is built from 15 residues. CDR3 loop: CASSIGTEANEKLFF. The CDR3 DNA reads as TGTGCCAGCAGTATCGGGACAGAAGCTAATGAAAAACTGTTTTTT.

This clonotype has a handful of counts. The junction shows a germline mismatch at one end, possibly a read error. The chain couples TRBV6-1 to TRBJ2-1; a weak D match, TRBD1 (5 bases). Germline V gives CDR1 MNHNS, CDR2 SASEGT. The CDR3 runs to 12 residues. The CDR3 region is CASCDSYNEQFF. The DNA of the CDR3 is TGTGCCAGCTGTGACAGTTACAATGAGCAGTTCTTC.

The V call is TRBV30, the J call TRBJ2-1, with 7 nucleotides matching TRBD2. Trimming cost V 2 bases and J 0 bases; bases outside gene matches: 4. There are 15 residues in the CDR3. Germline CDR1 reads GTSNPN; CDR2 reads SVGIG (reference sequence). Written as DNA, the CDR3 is TGTGCCTGGAGTCGGCGCGGGAGCTCCTACAATGAGCAGTTCTTC. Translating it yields CAWSRRGSSYNEQFF.

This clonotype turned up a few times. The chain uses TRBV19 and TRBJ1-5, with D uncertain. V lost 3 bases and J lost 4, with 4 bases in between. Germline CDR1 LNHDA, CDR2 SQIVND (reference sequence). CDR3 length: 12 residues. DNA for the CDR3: TGTGCCAGTAGTATGATAAATCAGCCCCAGCATTTT. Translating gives CASSMINQPQHF. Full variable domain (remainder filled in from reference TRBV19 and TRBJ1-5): DGGITQSPKYLFRKEGQNVTLSCEQNLNHDAMYWYRQDPGQGLRLIYYSQIVNDFQKGDIAEGYSVSREKKESFPLTVTSAQKNPTAFYLCASSMINQPQHFGDGTRLSIL.

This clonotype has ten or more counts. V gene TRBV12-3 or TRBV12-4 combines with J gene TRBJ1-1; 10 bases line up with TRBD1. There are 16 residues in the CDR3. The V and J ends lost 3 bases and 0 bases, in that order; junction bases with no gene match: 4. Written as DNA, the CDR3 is TGTGCCAGCAGTTTTGACAGGGGGCGGATGAACACTGAAGCTTTCTTT. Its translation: CASSFDRGRMNTEAFF.

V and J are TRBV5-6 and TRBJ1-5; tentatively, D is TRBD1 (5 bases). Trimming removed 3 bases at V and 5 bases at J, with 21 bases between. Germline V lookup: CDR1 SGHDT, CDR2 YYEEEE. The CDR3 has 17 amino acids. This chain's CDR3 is CASSSSSWGVQYQPQHF. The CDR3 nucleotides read TGTGCCAGCAGCTCCTCCTCTTGGGGGGTGCAGTATCAGCCCCAGCATTTT.

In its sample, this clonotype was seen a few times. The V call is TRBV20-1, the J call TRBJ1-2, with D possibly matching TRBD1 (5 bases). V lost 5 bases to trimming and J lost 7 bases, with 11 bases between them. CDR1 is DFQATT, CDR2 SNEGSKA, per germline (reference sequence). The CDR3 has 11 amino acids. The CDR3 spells CSASGSSGYTF. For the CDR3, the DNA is TGCAGTGCTTCAGGGTCGAGTGGCTACACCTTC.